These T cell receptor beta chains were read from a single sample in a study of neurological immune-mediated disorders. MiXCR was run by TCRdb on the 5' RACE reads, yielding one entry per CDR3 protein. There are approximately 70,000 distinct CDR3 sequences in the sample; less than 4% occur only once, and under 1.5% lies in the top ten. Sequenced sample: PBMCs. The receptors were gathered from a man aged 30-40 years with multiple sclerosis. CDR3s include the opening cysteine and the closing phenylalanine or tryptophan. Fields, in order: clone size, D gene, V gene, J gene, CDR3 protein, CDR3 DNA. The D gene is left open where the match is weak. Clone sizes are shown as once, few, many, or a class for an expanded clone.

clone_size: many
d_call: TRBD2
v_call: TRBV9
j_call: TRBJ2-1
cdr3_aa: CASSVETSGYNEQFF
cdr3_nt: TGTGCCAGCAGCGTAGAGACTAGCGGGTACAATGAGCAGTTCTTC

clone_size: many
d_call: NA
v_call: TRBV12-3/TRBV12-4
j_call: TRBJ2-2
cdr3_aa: CASSPRVRGNTGELFF
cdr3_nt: TGTGCCAGCAGTCCGAGGGTGAGGGGGAACACCGGGGAGCTGTTTTTT

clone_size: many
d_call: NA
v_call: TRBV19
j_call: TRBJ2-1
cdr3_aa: CASSISPGSYNEQFF
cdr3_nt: TGTGCCAGTAGTATTAGTCCAGGCTCCTACAATGAGCAGTTCTTC

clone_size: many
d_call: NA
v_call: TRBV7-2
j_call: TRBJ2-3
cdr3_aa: CASSLREVDTQYF
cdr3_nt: TGTGCCAGCAGCCTAAGAGAAGTAGATACGCAGTATTTT

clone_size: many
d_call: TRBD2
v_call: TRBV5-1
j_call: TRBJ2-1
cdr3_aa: CASSLAASGGVNEQFF
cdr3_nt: TGCGCCAGCAGCTTGGCTGCTAGCGGGGGGGTAAATGAGCAGTTCTTC

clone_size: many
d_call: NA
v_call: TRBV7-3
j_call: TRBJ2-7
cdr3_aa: CASSFDLLSGAYEQYF
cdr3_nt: TGTGCCAGCAGCTTCGACCTCCTCTCAGGGGCGTACGAGCAGTACTTC

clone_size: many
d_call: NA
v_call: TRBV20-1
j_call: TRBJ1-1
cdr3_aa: CSASQMNTEAFF
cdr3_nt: TGCAGTGCTAGCCAGATGAACACTGAAGCTTTCTTT

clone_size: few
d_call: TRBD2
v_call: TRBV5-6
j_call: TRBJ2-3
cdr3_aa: CASSYRTRLTDTQYF
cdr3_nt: TGTGCCAGCAGCTATAGGACTAGACTCACAGATACGCAGTATTTT

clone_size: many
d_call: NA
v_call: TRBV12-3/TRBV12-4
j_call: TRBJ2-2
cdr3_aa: CASRTTGTTGELFF
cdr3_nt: TGTGCCAGCAGGACGACAGGAACCACCGGGGAGCTGTTTTTT

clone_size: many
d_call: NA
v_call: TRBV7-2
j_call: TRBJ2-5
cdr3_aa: CASSFGTPQETQYF
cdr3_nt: TGTGCCAGCAGCTTCGGGACCCCACAAGAGACCCAGTACTTC

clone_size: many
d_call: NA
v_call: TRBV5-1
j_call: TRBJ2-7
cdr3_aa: CASSPQGDEQYF
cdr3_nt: TGCGCCAGCAGCCCGCAGGGCGACGAGCAGTACTTC

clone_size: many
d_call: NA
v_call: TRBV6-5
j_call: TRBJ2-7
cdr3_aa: CASSPGPSYEQYF
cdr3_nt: TGTGCCAGCAGTCCAGGACCGTCCTACGAGCAGTACTTC

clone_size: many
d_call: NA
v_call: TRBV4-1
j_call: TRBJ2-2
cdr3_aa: CASSQRDTYTGELFF
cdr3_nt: TGCGCCAGCAGCCAAAGGGACACCTACACCGGGGAGCTGTTTTTT

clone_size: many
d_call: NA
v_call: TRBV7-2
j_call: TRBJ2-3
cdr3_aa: CASRCWGVDTQYF
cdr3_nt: TGTGCCAGCAGGTGTTGGGGGGTCGATACGCAGTATTTT

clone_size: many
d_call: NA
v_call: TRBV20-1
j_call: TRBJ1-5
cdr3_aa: CSVTGFGGQPQHF
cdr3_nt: TGCAGTGTTACAGGGTTTGGGGGTCAGCCCCAGCATTTT

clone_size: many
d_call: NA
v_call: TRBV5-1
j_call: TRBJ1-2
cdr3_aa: CASSLVGGINYGYTF
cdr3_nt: TGCGCCAGCAGCTTGGTCGGCGGGATCAACTATGGCTACACCTTC

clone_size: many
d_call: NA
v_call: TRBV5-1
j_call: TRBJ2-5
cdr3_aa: CASTDSQETQYF
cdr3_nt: TGCGCCAGCACCGACAGCCAAGAGACCCAGTACTTC

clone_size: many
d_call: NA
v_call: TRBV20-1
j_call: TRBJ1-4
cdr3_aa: CSARLGEKLFF
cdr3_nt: TGCAGTGCTAGATTGGGGGAAAAACTGTTTTTT

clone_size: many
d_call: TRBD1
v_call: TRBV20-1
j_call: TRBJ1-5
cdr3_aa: CSALPGQGGGQPQNF
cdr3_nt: TGCAGTGCTCTACCGGGACAGGGAGGGGGTCAGCCCCAGAATTTT

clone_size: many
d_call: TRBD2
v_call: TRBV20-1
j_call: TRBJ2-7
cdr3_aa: CSAPLSGGEQYF
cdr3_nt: TGCAGTGCCCCCCTGAGCGGGGGGGAGCAGTACTTC

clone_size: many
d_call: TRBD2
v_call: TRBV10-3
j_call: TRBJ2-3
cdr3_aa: CAISEFELSSGSTDTQYF
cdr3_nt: TGTGCCATCAGTGAGTTTGAGTTGTCTAGCGGGAGCACAGATACGCAGTATTTT

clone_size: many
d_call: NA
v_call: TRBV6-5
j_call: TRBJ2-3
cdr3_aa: CASSWASATDTQYF
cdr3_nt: TGTGCCAGCAGCTGGGCTAGCGCAACAGATACGCAGTATTTT

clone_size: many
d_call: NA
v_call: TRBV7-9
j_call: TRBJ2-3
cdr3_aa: CASSPTPVRDTQYF
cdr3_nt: TGTGCCAGCAGCCCGACCCCGGTCCGGGATACGCAGTATTTT

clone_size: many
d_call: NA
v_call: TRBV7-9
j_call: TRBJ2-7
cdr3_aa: CASSPEMGSYEQYF
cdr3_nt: TGTGCCAGCAGCCCCGAAATGGGGTCCTACGAGCAGTACTTC